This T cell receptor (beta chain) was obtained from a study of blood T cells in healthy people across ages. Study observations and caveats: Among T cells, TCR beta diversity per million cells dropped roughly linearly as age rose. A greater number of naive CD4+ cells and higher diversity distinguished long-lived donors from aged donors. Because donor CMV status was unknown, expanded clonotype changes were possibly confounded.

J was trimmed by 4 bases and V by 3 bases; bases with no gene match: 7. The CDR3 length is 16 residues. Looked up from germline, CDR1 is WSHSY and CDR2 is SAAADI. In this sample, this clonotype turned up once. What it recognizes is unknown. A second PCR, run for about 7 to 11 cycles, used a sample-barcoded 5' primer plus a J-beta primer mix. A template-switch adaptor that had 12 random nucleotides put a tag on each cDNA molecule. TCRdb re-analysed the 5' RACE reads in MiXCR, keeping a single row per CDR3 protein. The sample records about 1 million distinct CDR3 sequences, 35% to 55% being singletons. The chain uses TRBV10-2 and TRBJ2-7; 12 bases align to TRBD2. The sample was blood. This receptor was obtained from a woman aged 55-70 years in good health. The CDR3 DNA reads TGCGCCAGCAGTGACCGCCGAGGACTAGCGGGATACGAGCAGTACTTC. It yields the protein CASSDRRGLAGYEQYF.